These 2 T cell receptor beta chains came from one sample sequenced in a study of blood T cell repertoires in COVID-19. Clones were sequenced by immunoSEQ multiplex PCR, and TCRdb holds only the in-frame ones, with some missing. The sample includes about 86,000 clones, around four fifths seen only once; the top ten take roughly 12%. Sequenced: peripheral blood. These receptors were collected from a man aged 70 or older with acute or convalescent COVID-19.

V gene TRBV3-1 (or the pseudogene TRBV3-2) combines with J gene TRBJ2-3; 8 positions match TRBD2. CDR1 and CDR2 from the germline V gene are LGHDT and YNNKEL (reference sequence). The J segment lost 4 bases and the V segment lost 4 bases, leaving 10 bases of the junction unmatched. The CDR3 spans 16 residues. CDR3 nucleotide sequence: TGTGCCAGCAGCCGAAATCGGGGGGGCCGAGCAGATACGCAGTATTTT. Translation: CASSRNRGGRADTQYF.

This clone was observed a few times. This chain joins TRBV18 and TRBJ2-1, with 8 bases lining up with TRBD2. Germline V gene data show CDR1 as KGHSH and CDR2 as LQKENI. The CDR3 covers 14 residues. The V segment lost 4 bases and the J segment 4 bases; nucleotides outside the gene matches: 3. CDR3: CASSRSGGYNEQFF. The CDR3 coding sequence is TGTGCCAGCTCACGGAGCGGGGGTTACAATGAGCAGTTCTTC.